This T cell receptor beta chain was retrieved from a study of T cell responses to AZD1222 COVID-19 vaccine. Study results and limitations: In a largely white British group with more females than males, clonal diversity was possibly underestimated. After the peak T cell response, and only then, were repertoires sampled.

To note about this clone: The antigen remains unidentified.

V was pared by 4 bases and J by 8 bases, with 20 bases between. Germline-derived CDR1 and CDR2 are LGHNA and YSLEER. This CDR3 is 16 amino acids long. The method was immunoSEQ multiplex PCR; TCRdb's version includes in-frame clones alone and lacks a portion of them. The data hold approximately 200,000 clones, with more than 85% observed a single time. Sequencing was performed on peripheral blood, taken 28 days after the second AZD1222 dose. This TCR was sampled from an adult who received the AZD1222 COVID-19 vaccine. This rearrangement joins TRBV4-3 to TRBJ1-4; TRBD1 might be the D (5 bases). CDR3 in amino acids: CASSPIEGRGEEKLFF. The DNA for the CDR3 is TGCGCCAGCAGCCCGATCGAAGGGAGAGGGGAAGAAAAACTGTTTTTT.